This T cell receptor (beta chain) was profiled in a study of sequential checkpoint blockade in melanoma. Study-wide background: Arm A got nivolumab then ipilimumab; arm B the reverse, 1:1. After both sequences, patients received maintenance nivolumab.

The sample's treatment: randomized to nivolumab then ipilimumab (arm A) or the reverse (arm B). Sorted cells were live CD3+CD8+, lacking CD19 and CD56, from PBMCs. The data were produced by immunoSEQ multiplex PCR, yet TCRdb's version contains in-frame clones alone and is incomplete. The sample has 13,000 or so clones; less than 75% are singletons. The CDR3 is 14 amino acids. Germline CDR1 and CDR2: MDHEN and SYDVKM. V was cut by 4 bases and J by 2 bases, with 11 bases left in between. This clone was seen a handful of times. The rearrangement joins TRBV28 to TRBJ2-5; D possibly corresponds to TRBD1 (6 bases). This TCR came from a human donor with melanoma. The input for sequencing was CD8+ T cells sorted from blood (inferred from file names), taken from a patient given nivolumab and ipilimumab in sequence. The CDR3 protein is CASSWLDRQETQYF. The CDR3 DNA reads as TGTGCCAGCAGTTGGTTGGACAGACAAGAGACCCAGTACTTC. Supplemented by reference TRBV28 and TRBJ2-5, the full variable domain reads DVKVTQSSRYLVKRTGEKVFLECVQDMDHENMFWYRQDPGLGLRLIYFSYDVKMKEKGDIPEGYSVSREKKERFSLILESASTNQTSMYLCASSWLDRQETQYFGPGTRLLVL.